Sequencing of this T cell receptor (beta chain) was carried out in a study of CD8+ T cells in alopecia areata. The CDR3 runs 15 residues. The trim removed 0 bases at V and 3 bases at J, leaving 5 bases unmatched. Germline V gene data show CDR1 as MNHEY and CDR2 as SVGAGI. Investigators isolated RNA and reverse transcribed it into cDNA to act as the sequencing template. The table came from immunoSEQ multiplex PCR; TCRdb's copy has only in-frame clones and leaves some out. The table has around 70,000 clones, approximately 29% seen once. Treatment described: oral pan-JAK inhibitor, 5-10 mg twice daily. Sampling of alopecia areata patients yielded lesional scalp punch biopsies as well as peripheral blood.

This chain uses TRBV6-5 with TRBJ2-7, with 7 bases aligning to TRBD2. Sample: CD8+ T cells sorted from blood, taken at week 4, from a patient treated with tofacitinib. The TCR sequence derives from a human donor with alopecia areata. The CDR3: CASSYSASGLYEQYF. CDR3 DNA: TGTGCCAGCAGTTACTCGGCTAGCGGACTCTACGAGCAGTACTTC.